This T cell receptor beta chain emerged from a study of shared clonotypes between healthy human individuals. Cells designated naive CD8 were CD45RO-negative and were positively selected for CCR7, with terminally differentiated effector memory CD45RA+ cells excluded. The study's findings and limits: Rarefaction showed that sequencing of sorted subsets was incomplete (despite large depth). Sample collection involved blood only; tissue repertoires are likely different.

With respect to this clone: Its antigen remains unidentified.

Here immunoSEQ multiplex PCR was the method, and the copy in TCRdb shows in-frame clones only, minus some. The sample carries millions of clones, less than 95% recorded once. The specimen sequenced was naive CD8+ T cells sorted from blood. This clonotype was sampled from a man aged 18 to 29 in good health.

CDR3 nucleotides: TGTGCCAGTAGTATCTCGACAGGGTACGATGAGCAGTTCTTC. Protein product: CASSISTGYDEQFF. The chain is built from TRBV19 and TRBJ2-1, with 7 positions matching TRBD1. Looked up from germline, CDR1 is LNHDA and CDR2 is SQIVND (reference sequence). The junction had 7 bases not matched to a gene; V was cut back by 3 bases and J by 8 bases. CDR3 length equals 14 residues.